What follows are 30 T cell receptor beta chains derived from one specimen sequenced in a study of T cell responses to AZD1222 COVID-19 vaccine. Here immunoSEQ multiplex PCR was the method, and the copy in TCRdb shows in-frame clones only, minus some. In the table there are 45,000 to 60,000 clones, around nine tenths of which are singletons. Sequenced material: peripheral blood, taken on day 0 of AZD1222 vaccination. The receptor set was obtained from an adult in good health.

The chain employs TRBV7-9 and TRBJ1-3; possibly TRBD1 for D (6 bases). CDR1 is SEHNR, CDR2 FQNEAQ, per germline (reference sequence). The CDR3 sequence is 13 residues long. Between the trimmed V and J ends, which lost 2 bases and 7 bases, there was a span of 9 bases. CDR3 in amino acids: CASSLQGKNTIYF. CDR3 DNA sequence: TGTGCCAGCAGCTTACAGGGGAAGAACACCATATATTTT.

The chain combines TRBV19 with TRBJ2-7; tentative D call: TRBD1 (6 bases). The CDR3 consists of 12 residues. Trimming cost V 6 bases and J 5 bases, with 11 bases left between them. Per the germline V gene, CDR1 is LNHDA and CDR2 is SQIVND (reference sequence). The CDR3 is CASSQGFDEQYF. The CDR3 region has the DNA TGTGCCAGTAGCCAGGGGTTCGACGAGCAGTACTTC.

The gene calls are TRBV7-2 and TRBJ1-3, with no clear D. CDR3 size: 15 residues. Germline V gene lookup returns CDR1 SGHTA and CDR2 FQGNSA. V was trimmed by 1 base and J by 0 bases, leaving 7 bases between them. CDR3 loop: CASSLGIRSGNTIYF. Written as DNA, the CDR3 is TGTGCCAGCAGCTTAGGTATCCGCTCTGGAAACACCATATATTTT.

This sequence joins TRBV6-5 and TRBJ2-7, with TRBD2 matching over 7 bases. With 5 bases clipped from V and 4 bases from J, the junction kept 8 bases outside the gene matches. Germline V CDR1 and CDR2: MNHEY, SVGAGI. This CDR3 has 14 amino acids. CDR3 DNA sequence: TGTGCCAGCAGTCCAACCTGGGGGGGATACGAGCAGTACTTC. As protein: CASSPTWGGYEQYF.

The rearrangement uses TRBV11-2 and TRBJ2-3, with 8 bases aligning to TRBD2. This CDR3 has 15 amino acids. V trimming: 6 bases; J trimming: 4 bases; junction bases outside the gene matches: 9. Germline values: CDR1 SGHAT, CDR2 FQNNGV. DNA for the CDR3: TGTGCCAGCAGTACCCGCGGACTAGCCGCAGATACGCAGTATTTT. It specifies CASSTRGLAADTQYF.

This chain uses TRBV19 with TRBJ2-7; no firm D call. Germline V gives CDR1 LNHDA, CDR2 SQIVND (reference sequence). The ends were cut back, 6 bases at V and 0 bases at J, with 12 bases in the middle. CDR3 length equals 14 residues. The CDR3 protein is CASSSDRYSYEQYF. CDR3 nucleotides: TGTGCCAGTAGCTCGGACCGATACTCCTACGAGCAGTACTTC.

The chain joins TRBV7-9 to TRBJ2-3; tentative D call: TRBD2 (6 bases). V was pared by 2 bases and J by 1 base, with 13 bases between. Looked up from germline, CDR1 is SEHNR and CDR2 is FQNEAQ (reference sequence). CDR3 length: 16 residues. The CDR3 sequence: CASSLIEASGTDTQYF. DNA for the CDR3: TGTGCCAGCAGCTTAATCGAGGCTAGCGGCACAGATACGCAGTATTTT.

The rearrangement joins TRBV10-3 to TRBJ1-5; possibly TRBD1 for D (5 bases). The germline V gene has CDR1 ENHRY and CDR2 SYGVKD. Between the trimmed V and J ends, which lost 0 bases and 2 bases, there was a span of 14 bases. The CDR3 contains 17 residues. CDR3 DNA sequence: TGTGCCATCAGTGAGTCGGTCCAGGGCAGCGGCAATCAGCCCCAGCATTTT. Amino acids: CAISESVQGSGNQPQHF.

This clone was picked up one time. J is TRBJ1-1 and V is TRBV4-2, with 9 bases identical to TRBD1. Per germline, CDR1 LGHNA and CDR2 YNFKEQ. The CDR3 consists of 17 residues. V lost 0 bases to trimming and J lost 8 bases; unmatched junction nucleotides: 13. The CDR3 protein is CASSQDVSRTGVREAFF. In DNA, the CDR3 is TGTGCCAGCAGCCAAGATGTTTCCAGGACAGGGGTTCGGGAAGCTTTCTTT.

This chain connects TRBV6-5 to TRBJ1-5, with a weak D call TRBD1 (5 bases). This CDR3 is built from 14 residues. V lost 6 bases, J lost 3 bases, and 12 bases lay in between. Germline loops: CDR1 MNHEY, CDR2 SVGAGI. Here the CDR3 reads CASSPTGINQPQHF. CDR3 DNA: TGTGCCAGCAGCCCCACAGGAATCAATCAGCCCCAGCATTTT.

The chain carries TRBV30 and TRBJ1-1; no definite D call. CDR1 and CDR2 from the germline V gene are GTSNPN and SVGIG (reference sequence). The CDR3 covers 13 residues. Trimming took off 1 base at V and 11 bases at J, with 17 bases between the two ends. The CDR3 DNA sequence: TGTGCCTGGAGTGAGTCCGGACTGGGAGAGGCTTTCTTT. Translation gives CAWSESGLGEAFF.

Of note for this clone: The junction and the germline gene differ at one end; a read error may be behind it. The CDR3 sequence: CASSSLGGTAYNSPLHF. The CDR3 bases are TGTGCCAGCAGCTCCCTCGGTGGGACAGCCTACAATTCACCCCTCCACTTT. The chain combines TRBV7-2 with TRBJ1-6, with 7 bases matching TRBD1. The CDR3 is 17 residues long. The germline V gene encodes CDR1 SGHTA and CDR2 FQGNSA. Drawing the rest from reference TRBV7-2 and TRBJ1-6, the complete variable domain is GAGVSQSPSNKVTEKGKDVELRCDPISGHTALYWYRQSLGQGLEFLIYFQGNSAPDKSGLPSDRFSAERTGGSVSTLTIQRTQQEDSAVYLCASSSLGGTAYNSPLHFGNGTRLTVT.

CDR3 nucleotides: TGTGCCAGCAGGGCGACAGGGGGTGGGACTGAAGCTTTCTTT. Its protein is CASRATGGGTEAFF. The chain combines TRBV28 with TRBJ1-1; 9 bases are shared with TRBD1. Trimming took 6 bases from V and 5 from J; bases not matched to a gene: 7. The CDR3 sequence is 14 residues long. Germline-derived CDR1 and CDR2 are MDHEN and SYDVKM.

The CDR3 DNA is TGTGCCAGCAGCTTACAGGGGGCGCTGGTAAATGAGCAGTTCTTC. Residues: CASSLQGALVNEQFF. The V call is TRBV11-2, the J call TRBJ2-1, with 8 bases identical to TRBD1. With V trimmed by 2 bases and J by 7 bases, 7 bases remained unmatched. Germline V gives CDR1 SGHAT, CDR2 FQNNGV. CDR3 length equals 15 residues.

The DNA of the CDR3 is TGTGCCAGCAGCCCCGGGGAATACAAAGGCGGGGAGCTGTTTTTT. This gives the protein CASSPGEYKGGELFF. The J gene is TRBJ2-2, the V gene TRBV11-3; tentatively, D is TRBD2 (5 bases). CDR1 is SGHNT, CDR2 YENEEA, per germline. The CDR3 has 15 residues. Trimming took 5 bases from V and 7 from J, leaving 17 bases between them.

V gene TRBV5-1 combines with J gene TRBJ2-2; D may be TRBD2 (6 bases). Trimming cost V 0 bases and J 6 bases, with 12 bases left between them. The CDR3 is 15 amino acids. Germline CDR1 reads SGHRS; CDR2 reads YFSETQ. In DNA, the CDR3 is TGCGCCAGCAGCTTGGGGCTAGCGCTCTCCGGGGAGCTGTTTTTT. This codes for CASSLGLALSGELFF. The entire variable domain, with the rest obtained from reference TRBV5-1 and TRBJ2-2, is as follows: KAGVTQTPRYLIKTRGQQVTLSCSPISGHRSVSWYQQTPGQGLQFLFEYFSETQRNKGNFPGRFSGRQFSNSRSEMNVSTLELGDSALYLCASSLGLALSGELFFGEGSRLTVL.

This chain links TRBV6-1 with TRBJ1-5; D remains ambiguous. Germline V gene sequence: CDR1 MNHNS, CDR2 SASEGT. The CDR3 totals 12 residues. The germline V and J ends were trimmed by 1 base and 6 bases, with 4 bases remaining between them. The CDR3 spells CASSEGSQPQHF. The CDR3 nucleotides read TGTGCCAGCAGTGAAGGGAGTCAGCCCCAGCATTTT.

This chain uses TRBV6-6 with TRBJ1-1, with 9 bases that match TRBD1. The germline V gene has CDR1 MNHNY and CDR2 SVGAGI (reference sequence). Trimming took 6 bases from V and 8 from J; bases not matched to a gene: 13. The CDR3 length is 15 residues. CDR3: CASRARPGTGPEAFF. In DNA form, the CDR3 reads TGTGCCAGCAGGGCTCGCCCCGGGACAGGGCCCGAAGCTTTCTTT.

This clone was detected only a few times. This chain connects TRBV19 to TRBJ1-6; no clear D gene. Germline V gives CDR1 LNHDA, CDR2 SQIVND (reference sequence). This CDR3 is built from 14 residues. With 3 bases removed from V and 7 bases from J, the gap between germline ends came to 10 bases. CDR3 DNA sequence: TGTGCCAGTAGTATCGTAGGCTCAAATTCACCCCTCCACTTT. Its protein product is CASSIVGSNSPLHF.

The chain combines TRBV3-1 (or the pseudogene TRBV3-2) with TRBJ1-6, with a weak D call TRBD1 (6 bases). The V end lost 5 bases, the J end lost 7 bases, and 12 bases lay between the germline ends. Germline CDR1 is LGHDT and CDR2 is YNNKEL (reference sequence). The CDR3 consists of 14 residues. The CDR3 DNA follows: TGTGCCAGCAGCTCCGGGACAAGGAATTCACCCCTCCACTTT. Translated, it gives CASSSGTRNSPLHF.

The CDR3 DNA reads TGTGCCAGCAGCCAAGATAGCCAGGGTCAGCCCCAGCATTTT. Translated: CASSQDSQGQPQHF. The chain recombines TRBV4-2 with TRBJ1-5; D may be TRBD1 (5 bases). CDR3 size: 14 residues. Trimming took 0 bases from V and 6 from J, leaving 9 bases between them. CDR1 and CDR2 (germline): LGHNA, YNFKEQ.

A single count supports this clone. The V and J genes are TRBV11-2 and TRBJ2-2; D is undetermined. With 6 bases removed from V and 2 bases from J, the gap between germline ends came to 10 bases. CDR1 is SGHAT and CDR2 is FQNNGV in the germline V gene. The CDR3 loop spans 14 amino acids. The CDR3 DNA reads as TGTGCCAGCAGGCCGGACGCTAACACCGGGGAGCTGTTTTTT. This gives the protein CASRPDANTGELFF.

This clone occurred once. J is TRBJ1-3 and V is TRBV7-2; 7 bases are a match to TRBD1. CDR3 size: 14 residues. J lost 5 bases, V lost 4 bases, and 5 bases had no gene match. Germline values: CDR1 SGHTA, CDR2 FQGNSA. The CDR3 DNA is TGTGCCAGCAGCTCACAGGGGTTTAGAAACACCATATATTTT. Protein product: CASSSQGFRNTIYF.

The genes are TRBV3-1 (or the pseudogene TRBV3-2) and TRBJ2-1; D remains ambiguous. Germline lookup yields CDR1 LGHDT and CDR2 YNNKEL (reference sequence). V lost 4 bases and J lost 1, with 11 bases in between. This CDR3 region has 15 residues. CDR3 sequence reads: CASSPLLSSYNEQFF. The DNA for the CDR3 is TGTGCCAGCAGCCCCCTTCTATCTTCCTACAATGAGCAGTTCTTC.

This chain links TRBV7-6 with TRBJ2-7; 7 bases fit TRBD1. V shed 5 bases, J shed 2 bases, and the junction held 27 bases outside the gene matches. The V gene's germline CDR1 is SGHVS and CDR2 FNYEAQ. The CDR3 spans 21 residues. CDR3 loop: CASSRPPLDKWGQNLPYEQYF. In nucleotides, the CDR3 is TGTGCCAGCAGCAGACCCCCTTTGGACAAATGGGGACAGAATCTTCCCTACGAGCAGTACTTC.

The chain is built from TRBV12-3 or TRBV12-4 and TRBJ1-1, with D unresolved. The V end lost 0 bases, the J end lost 5 bases, and 7 bases lay between the germline ends. The CDR3 consists of 13 residues. The CDR3 sequence is CASSLADWTEAFF. The CDR3 coding sequence is TGTGCCAGCAGTTTAGCGGATTGGACTGAAGCTTTCTTT.

The rearrangement uses TRBV10-3 and TRBJ2-5; 11 nucleotides agree with TRBD1. Per the germline V gene, CDR1 is ENHRY and CDR2 is SYGVKD. CDR3 length: 13 amino acids. V lost 10 bases and J lost 4; bases outside the gene matches: 5. Here the CDR3 reads CATWTGGAETQYF. The CDR3 coding sequence is TGTGCCACCTGGACAGGGGGCGCAGAGACCCAGTACTTC.

The rearrangement uses TRBV7-8 and TRBJ1-1; D gene uncertain. Germline V gene lookup returns CDR1 SGHVS and CDR2 FQNEAQ. The CDR3 spans 13 residues. V was trimmed by 0 bases and J by 7 bases, leaving 9 bases between them. The CDR3 here is CASSLAGLREAFF. The DNA of the CDR3 is TGTGCCAGCAGCTTAGCAGGGTTGCGTGAAGCTTTCTTT.

V usage is TRBV2 and J usage is TRBJ1-1; D remains ambiguous. Trimming shortened V by 5 bases and J by 5 bases, and 15 bases separated the two germline ends. CDR3 length equals 14 residues. Germline loops: CDR1 SNHLY, CDR2 FYNNEI. This CDR3 is CASSMLESGTEAFF. The CDR3 region has the DNA TGTGCCAGCAGTATGCTGGAAAGTGGGACTGAAGCTTTCTTT.

Comment on this clone: At one of its ends the junction is not consistent with the germline gene, which may arise from a read error. V gene TRBV2 combines with J gene TRBJ1-2; D is possibly TRBD1 (5 bases). This CDR3 region has 11 residues. The germline gives CDR1 SNHLY, CDR2 FYNNEI. The CDR3 DNA sequence: TGTGCCAGCATCTTGGACAAAGCATTAGCCTTC. Amino acids: CASILDKALAF.